One sample yielded the 15 T cell receptor beta chains listed below, sequenced in a study of CD8 T cells in Susac syndrome (dated by TCRdb to between 2018 and 2020). The library came from the immunoSEQ multiplex PCR assay. RNA was extracted using the RNeasy kit, and roughly 0.45 to 1 ug of the RNA was reverse transcribed with random hexamers. TCRdb ran its own pipeline on the public reads, namely fastp trimming at Q25 and MiXCR clone calling, and kept in-frame beta chains. Entries are consolidated by CDR3 protein sequence, retaining the most common genes and DNA. Recorded for this sample are 170,000 or so distinct CDR3 sequences; roughly 95% of them occurred a single time. In total, the top ten clones hold approximately 0.12% of the sample. The sample taken for sequencing was CD4+ T cells from PBMCs. The origin of the receptors is a human donor with Susac syndrome.

V and J are TRBV9 and TRBJ2-1; TRBD2 aligns across 11 bases. V lost 0 bases and J lost 2; bases outside the gene matches: 10. The CDR3 contains 19 residues. The V gene's germline CDR1 is SGDLS and CDR2 YYNGEE. CDR3 amino acids: CASSVGTSGGYYPYNEQFF. The CDR3 DNA reads as TGTGCCAGCAGCGTAGGAACTAGCGGGGGATACTACCCCTACAATGAGCAGTTCTTC.

The chain is built from TRBV27 and TRBJ2-4; D gene unclear. Germline V gene data show CDR1 as MNHEY and CDR2 as SMNVEV (reference sequence). The CDR3 runs 11 residues. V lost 9 bases and J lost 2, with 5 bases in between. CDR3 sequence: CARGPKNIQYF. In DNA form, the CDR3 reads TGTGCCAGAGGGCCCAAAAACATTCAGTACTTC.

The chain combines TRBV6-2 or TRBV6-3 with TRBJ2-6, with D uncertain. The V gene lost 10 bases and the J gene lost 0 bases, with 7 bases spanning the gap. Germline V gives CDR1 MNHEY, CDR2 SVGEGT. The CDR3 runs 13 residues. CDR3 DNA sequence: TGTGCCACCGCCGACTCTGGGGCCAACGTCCTGACTTTC. Translating gives CATADSGANVLTF.

The rearrangement links TRBV28 to TRBJ1-2, with TRBD1 matching over 9 bases. This CDR3 contains 15 residues. V lost 5 bases to trimming and J lost 7 bases; unmatched junction nucleotides: 11. The germline V gene encodes CDR1 MDHEN and CDR2 SYDVKM. The CDR3 is CASSPPGQGLRGYTF. The CDR3 DNA reads TGTGCCAGCAGTCCCCCGGGACAGGGTCTTCGTGGCTACACCTTC.

This clonotype was detected only once. The CDR3 nucleotides read TGTGCCACCAGCAGAGCTTCAGGGGACACCGGGGAGCTGTTTTTT. It encodes CATSRASGDTGELFF. The chain couples TRBV15 to TRBJ2-2, with D possibly TRBD1 on 6 matching bases. The V end lost 1 base, the J end lost 3 bases, and 9 bases lay between the germline ends. Per the germline V gene, CDR1 is LNHNV and CDR2 is YYDKDF (reference sequence). CDR3 length: 15 amino acids.

This chain uses TRBV29-1 with TRBJ1-4; 7 nucleotides agree with TRBD1. J gave up 10 bases and V 4 bases, and 9 bases lay outside the gene matches. Germline assignment: CDR1 SQVTM and CDR2 ANQGSEA. The CDR3 contains 13 residues. The CDR3 DNA sequence: TGCAGCGTTGGTGTCCAGGGGGTTGGAAAACTGTTTTTT. Translating gives CSVGVQGVGKLFF.

The rearrangement uses TRBV28 and TRBJ1-5; D unclear. This CDR3 has 15 amino acids. V gave up 2 bases and J gave up 1 base, with 9 bases separating them. Germline assignment: CDR1 MDHEN and CDR2 SYDVKM. CDR3 protein: CASSLTRPSNQPQHF. Here the CDR3 DNA reads TGTGCCAGCAGTTTAACCAGACCCAGCAATCAGCCCCAGCATTTT.

The V and J genes are TRBV9 and TRBJ2-1, with D possibly being TRBD2 (7 bases). Trimming left V 0 bases short and J 9 bases short, with 13 bases between. Germline-derived CDR1 and CDR2 are SGDLS and YYNGEE. CDR3 length equals 14 residues. CDR3 region: CASSVEGGVTEQFF. Written as DNA, the CDR3 is TGTGCCAGCAGCGTAGAGGGGGGGGTTACTGAGCAGTTCTTC.

This sequence joins TRBV3-1 and TRBJ2-1, with D tentatively TRBD2 (7 bases). Germline CDR1 reads LGHDT; CDR2 reads YNNKEL (reference sequence). The CDR3 covers 16 residues. The ends were cut back, 5 bases at V and 2 bases at J, with 16 bases in the middle. CDR3 residues: CASSKWEGVAYNEQFF. The CDR3 DNA sequence: TGTGCCAGCAGCAAGTGGGAGGGGGTCGCCTACAATGAGCAGTTCTTC.

The chain is built from TRBV7-9 and TRBJ2-5; D may be TRBD1 or TRBD2 (5 bases each). The CDR3 runs to 15 residues. V lost 1 base to trimming and J lost 4 bases, with 13 bases between them. Per germline, CDR1 SEHNR and CDR2 FQNEAQ (reference sequence). The CDR3 bases are TGTGCCAGCAGCTTAGGACGGTTCGGGGCAGAGACCCAGTACTTC. It yields the protein CASSLGRFGAETQYF.

J is TRBJ2-3 and V is TRBV30; D is ambiguous. V was trimmed by 0 bases and J by 3 bases, leaving 4 bases between them. The germline gives CDR1 GTSNPN, CDR2 SVGIG (reference sequence). There are 12 residues in the CDR3. The CDR3 sequence is CAWSVQTDTQYF. CDR3 bases: TGTGCCTGGAGTGTACAGACAGATACGCAGTATTTT.

The rearrangement uses TRBV12-3 or TRBV12-4 and TRBJ2-5, with D possibly TRBD2 on 5 matching bases. The CDR3 is made up of 17 amino acids. V was clipped by 3 bases and J by 5 bases, with 22 bases between them. The CDR3 sequence is CASSFWAASSSPETQYF. The CDR3 coding sequence is TGTGCCAGCAGTTTTTGGGCAGCCTCCTCTAGCCCGGAGACCCAGTACTTC.

The rearrangement links TRBV29-1 to TRBJ2-7, with D tentatively TRBD2 (6 bases). The CDR3 has 12 amino acids. V lost 4 bases and J lost 6, with 13 bases in between. Germline V gene lookup returns CDR1 SQVTM and CDR2 ANQGSEA. The CDR3 sequence: CSVVPGVGEQYF. CDR3 sequence (DNA): TGCAGCGTTGTCCCGGGGGTAGGCGAGCAGTACTTC.

The CDR3 nucleotides read TGTGCCAGCAGCGCCCGACACGGTAGGGCCTACGAGCAGTACTTC. This gives the protein CASSARHGRAYEQYF. The rearrangement joins TRBV12-3 or TRBV12-4 to TRBJ2-7; no definite D call. The V end lost 6 bases, the J end lost 2 bases, and 17 bases lay between the germline ends. The CDR3 spans 15 residues.

The chain carries TRBV7-2 and TRBJ2-5; D gene uncertain. V shed 5 bases and J shed 5 bases, with 15 bases lying between them. Per the germline V gene, CDR1 is SGHTA and CDR2 is FQGNSA. CDR3 length: 14 residues. The CDR3 DNA is TGTGCCAGCAGCCCAACGTGGGGTTTGGAGACCCAGTACTTC. Amino acid sequence: CASSPTWGLETQYF.